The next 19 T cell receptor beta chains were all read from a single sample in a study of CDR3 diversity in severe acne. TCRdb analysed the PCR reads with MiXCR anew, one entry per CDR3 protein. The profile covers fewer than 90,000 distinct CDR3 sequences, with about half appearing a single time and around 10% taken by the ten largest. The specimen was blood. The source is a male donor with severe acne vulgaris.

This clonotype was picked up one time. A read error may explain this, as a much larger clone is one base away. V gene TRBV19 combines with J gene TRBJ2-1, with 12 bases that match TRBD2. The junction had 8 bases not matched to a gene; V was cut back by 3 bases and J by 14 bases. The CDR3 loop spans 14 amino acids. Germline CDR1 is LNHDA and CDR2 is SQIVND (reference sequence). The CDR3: CASSMASGGASKFF. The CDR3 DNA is TGTGCCAGTAGTATGGCTAGCGGGGGGGCCAGTAAGTTCTTC.

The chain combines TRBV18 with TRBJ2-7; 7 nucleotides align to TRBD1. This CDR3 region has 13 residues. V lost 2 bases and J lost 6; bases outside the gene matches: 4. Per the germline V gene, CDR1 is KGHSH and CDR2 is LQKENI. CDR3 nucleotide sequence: TGTGCCAGCTCACCAGGGCCAGGGGGCGAGCAGTACTTC. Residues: CASSPGPGGEQYF.

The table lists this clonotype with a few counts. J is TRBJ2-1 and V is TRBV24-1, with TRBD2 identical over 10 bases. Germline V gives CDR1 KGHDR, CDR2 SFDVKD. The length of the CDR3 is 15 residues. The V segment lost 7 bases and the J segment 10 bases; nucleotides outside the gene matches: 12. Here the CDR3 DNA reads TGTGCCACCAGCTGCTTGGCTAGCGGGAGTCGGGAGCAGTTCTTC. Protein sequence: CATSCLASGSREQFF.

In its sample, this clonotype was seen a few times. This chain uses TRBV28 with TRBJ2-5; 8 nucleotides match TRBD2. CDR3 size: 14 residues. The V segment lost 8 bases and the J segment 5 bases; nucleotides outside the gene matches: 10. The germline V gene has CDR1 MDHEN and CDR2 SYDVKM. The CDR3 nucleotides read TGTGCCAGCCTAGACGGGGGGGCGGCGGAGACCCAGTACTTC. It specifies CASLDGGAAETQYF. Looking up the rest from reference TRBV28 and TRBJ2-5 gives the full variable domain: DVKVTQSSRYLVKRTGEKVFLECVQDMDHENMFWYRQDPGLGLRLIYFSYDVKMKEKGDIPEGYSVSREKKERFSLILESASTNQTSMYLCASLDGGAAETQYFGPGTRLLVL.

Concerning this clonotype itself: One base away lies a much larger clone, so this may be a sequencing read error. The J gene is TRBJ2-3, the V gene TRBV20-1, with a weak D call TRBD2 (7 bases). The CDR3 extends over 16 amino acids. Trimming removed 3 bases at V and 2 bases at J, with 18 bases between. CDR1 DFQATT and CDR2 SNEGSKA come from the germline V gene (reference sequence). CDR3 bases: TGCAGTGCTAGGAAGGGGGGGGGACTACACACAGATACGCAGTATTTT. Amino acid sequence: CSARKGGGLHTDTQYF.

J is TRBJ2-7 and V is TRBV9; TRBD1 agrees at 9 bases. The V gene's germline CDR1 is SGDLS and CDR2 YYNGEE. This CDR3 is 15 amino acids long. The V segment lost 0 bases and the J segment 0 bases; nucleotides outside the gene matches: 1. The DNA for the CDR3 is TGTGCCAGCAGCGTAGGGACAGGGGCCTCCTACGAGCAGTACTTC. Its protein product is CASSVGTGASYEQYF.

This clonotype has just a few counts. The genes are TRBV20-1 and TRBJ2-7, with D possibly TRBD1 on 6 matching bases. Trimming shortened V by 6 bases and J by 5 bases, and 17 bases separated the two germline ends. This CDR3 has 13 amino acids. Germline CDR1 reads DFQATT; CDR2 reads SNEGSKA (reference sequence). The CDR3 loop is CSATLQGVHEQYF. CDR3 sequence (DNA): TGCAGTGCAACGTTACAGGGTGTCCACGAGCAGTACTTC.

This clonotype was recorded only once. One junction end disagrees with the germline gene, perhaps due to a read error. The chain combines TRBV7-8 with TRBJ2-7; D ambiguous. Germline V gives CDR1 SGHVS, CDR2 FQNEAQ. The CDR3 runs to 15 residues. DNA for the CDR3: TGTGCCAGCAGCGTAGCTGGGGTAGTGGGGAATGAGCAGTACTTC. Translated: CASSVAGVVGNEQYF.

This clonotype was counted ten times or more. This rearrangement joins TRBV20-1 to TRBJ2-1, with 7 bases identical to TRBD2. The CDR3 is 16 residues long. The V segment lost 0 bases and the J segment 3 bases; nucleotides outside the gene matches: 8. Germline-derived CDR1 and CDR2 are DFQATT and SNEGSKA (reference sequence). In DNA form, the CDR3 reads TGCAGTGCTAGAGATCTACGGGAGGCCCACTACAATGAGCAGTTCTTC. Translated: CSARDLREAHYNEQFF.

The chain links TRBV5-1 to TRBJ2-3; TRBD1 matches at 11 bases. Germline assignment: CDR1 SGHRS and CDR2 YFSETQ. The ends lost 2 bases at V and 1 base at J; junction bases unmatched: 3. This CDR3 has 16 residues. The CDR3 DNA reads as TGCGCCAGCAGCTTACCGGGACAGGGGGGCACAGATACGCAGTATTTT. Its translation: CASSLPGQGGTDTQYF.

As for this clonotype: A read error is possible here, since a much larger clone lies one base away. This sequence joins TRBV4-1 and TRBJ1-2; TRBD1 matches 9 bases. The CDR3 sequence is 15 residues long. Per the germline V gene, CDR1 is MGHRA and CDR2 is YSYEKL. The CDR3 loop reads CAGSQEGQGTSGYTF. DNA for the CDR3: TGCGCCGGCAGCCAAGAAGGACAGGGGACGAGTGGCTACACCTTC.

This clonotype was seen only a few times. The DNA for the CDR3 is TGTGCCAGCAGTTTAGTAGGCGGGGGAATAAGAGGATCCTACGAGCAGTACTTC. Its translation is CASSLVGGGIRGSYEQYF. The chain has TRBV28 and TRBJ2-7; 7 bases match TRBD2. Trimming cost V 2 bases and J 1 base; bases outside gene matches: 14. The CDR3 covers 18 residues. Germline CDR1 is MDHEN and CDR2 is SYDVKM.

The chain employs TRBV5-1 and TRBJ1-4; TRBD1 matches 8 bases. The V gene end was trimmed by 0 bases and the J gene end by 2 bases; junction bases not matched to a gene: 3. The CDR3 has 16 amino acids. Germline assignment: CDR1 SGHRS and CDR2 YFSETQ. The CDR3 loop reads CASSLERDRTNEKLFF. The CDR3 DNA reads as TGCGCCAGCAGCTTGGAACGGGACAGGACTAATGAAAAACTGTTTTTT.

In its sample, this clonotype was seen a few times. The CDR3 DNA is TGCAGTGCTAGGCCAGGGGGCCGTGACCAAGAGACCCAGTACTTC. Translated: CSARPGGRDQETQYF. The rearrangement links TRBV20-1 to TRBJ2-5; TRBD1 matches at 8 bases. This CDR3 comprises 15 residues. Germline CDR1 is DFQATT and CDR2 is SNEGSKA (reference sequence). With V trimmed by 3 bases and J by 0 bases, 6 bases remained unmatched.

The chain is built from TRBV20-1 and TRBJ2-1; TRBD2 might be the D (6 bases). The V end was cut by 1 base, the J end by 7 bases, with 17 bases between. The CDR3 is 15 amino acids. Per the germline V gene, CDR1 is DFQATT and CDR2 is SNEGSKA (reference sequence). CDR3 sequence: CSARVGGSPKNEQFF. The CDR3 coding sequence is TGCAGTGCTAGAGTTGGGGGGAGTCCCAAGAATGAGCAGTTCTTC.

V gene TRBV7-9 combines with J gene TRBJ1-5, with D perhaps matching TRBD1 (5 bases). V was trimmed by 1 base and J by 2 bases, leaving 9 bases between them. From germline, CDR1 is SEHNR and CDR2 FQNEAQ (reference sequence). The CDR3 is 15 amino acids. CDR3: CASSLERDRNQPQHF. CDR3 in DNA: TGTGCCAGCAGCTTAGAGAGGGACCGCAATCAGCCCCAGCATTTT.

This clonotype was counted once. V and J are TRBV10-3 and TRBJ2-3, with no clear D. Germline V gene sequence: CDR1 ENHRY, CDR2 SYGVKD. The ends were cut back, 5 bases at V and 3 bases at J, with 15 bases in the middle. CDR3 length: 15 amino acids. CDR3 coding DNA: TGTGCCATCAGTAAAAAAAGAGACACTACAGATACGCAGTATTTT. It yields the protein CAISKKRDTTDTQYF.

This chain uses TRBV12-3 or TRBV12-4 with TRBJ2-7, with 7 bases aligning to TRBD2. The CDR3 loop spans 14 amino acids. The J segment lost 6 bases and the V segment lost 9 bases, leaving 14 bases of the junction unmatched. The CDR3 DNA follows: TGTGCCAGTAGCCGGGGGAGGGGAATCAGCGAGCAGTACTTC. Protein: CASSRGRGISEQYF.

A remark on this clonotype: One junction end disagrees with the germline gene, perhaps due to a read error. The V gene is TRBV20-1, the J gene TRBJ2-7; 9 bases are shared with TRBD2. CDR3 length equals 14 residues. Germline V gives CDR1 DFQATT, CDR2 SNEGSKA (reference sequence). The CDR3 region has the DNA TGCGGTGCTAGCTTAGCGGGAGCGTCTTACGAGGAGTACTTC. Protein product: CGASLAGASYEEYF.